A single sample gave rise to the 3 T cell receptor beta chains below, sequenced in a study of T cells after yellow fever vaccination. Each CDR3 protein is one row after TCRdb ran MiXCR on the 5' RACE reads. The sample contains 600,000 to 750,000 distinct CDR3 sequences, approximately 13% of which appear only once. The source material was PBMCs, sampled on the day of the yellow fever booster vaccination. Receptors originate from a man aged 25 to 40 who received the YFV17D yellow fever vaccine.

This clonotype was seen ten or more times. The CDR3 DNA reads TGTGCCAGCAGTAAGATCAACGACAGGGTCCGCACAGATACGCAGTATTTT. Encoded protein: CASSKINDRVRTDTQYF. The chain carries TRBV12-3 or TRBV12-4 and TRBJ2-3; 7 bases line up with TRBD1. The CDR3 totals 17 residues. Unmatched junction bases numbered 12, after V lost 5 bases and J lost 1 base.

The chain is built from TRBV15 and TRBJ2-3; D is unclear. Trimming removed 1 base at V and 6 bases at J, with 5 bases between. This CDR3 has 12 residues. Germline values: CDR1 LNHNV, CDR2 YYDKDF (reference sequence). CDR3 region: CATSRGVDTQYF. The CDR3 DNA follows: TGTGCCACCAGCAGAGGTGTGGATACGCAGTATTTT.

The chain couples TRBV12-3 or TRBV12-4 to TRBJ2-1, with D possibly TRBD1 on 5 matching bases. V lost 8 bases and J lost 7, with 12 bases in between. This CDR3 is 12 amino acids long. The CDR3 bases are TGTGCCAGCGGCCGGACACGGAATGAGCAGTTCTTC. Protein sequence: CASGRTRNEQFF.